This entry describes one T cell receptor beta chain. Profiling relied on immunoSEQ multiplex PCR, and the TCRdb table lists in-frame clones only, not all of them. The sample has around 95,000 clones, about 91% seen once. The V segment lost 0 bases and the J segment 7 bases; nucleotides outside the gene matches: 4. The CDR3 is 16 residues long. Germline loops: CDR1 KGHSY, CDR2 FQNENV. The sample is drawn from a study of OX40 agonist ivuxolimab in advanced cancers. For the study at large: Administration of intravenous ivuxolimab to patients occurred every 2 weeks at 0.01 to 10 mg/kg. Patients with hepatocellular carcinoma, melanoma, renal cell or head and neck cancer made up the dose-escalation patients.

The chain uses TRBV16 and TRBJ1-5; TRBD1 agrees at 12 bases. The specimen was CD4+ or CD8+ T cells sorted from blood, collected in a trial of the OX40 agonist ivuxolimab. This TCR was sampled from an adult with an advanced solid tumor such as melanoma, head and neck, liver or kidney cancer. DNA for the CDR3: TGTGCCAGCAGCCAATCGGGGACAGGGGGCATGCAGCCCCAGCATTTT. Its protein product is CASSQSGTGGMQPQHF.